Shown below are 28 T cell receptor beta chains from a single sample sequenced in a study of PD-1 blockade in classical Hodgkin lymphoma. As to time point: cycle 4 day 1 (C4D1), after more than 5 weeks of nivolumab. In every patient, relapse followed autologous stem cell transplantation, while exposure to brentuximab vedotin differed. The study purified CD4+ T cells from thawed PBMCs using magnetic negative selection. Here immunoSEQ multiplex PCR was the method, and the copy in TCRdb shows in-frame clones only, minus some. The table lists around 31,000 clones, around 80% of them singletons. This specimen was CD4+ T cells from blood, taken before the fourth cycle of nivolumab. All receptors come from a human donor with classical Hodgkin lymphoma.

This clone has a single count. CDR3 nucleotides: TGTGCCTGGAGTGTAGGGAGCCCAGAGACCCAGTACTTC. Translated: CAWSVGSPETQYF. The chain joins TRBV30 to TRBJ2-5; D may be TRBD2 (5 bases). Germline values: CDR1 GTSNPN, CDR2 SVGIG (reference sequence). This CDR3 spans 13 amino acids. V was pared by 0 bases and J by 4 bases, with 9 bases between.

V usage is TRBV30 and J usage is TRBJ1-1; tentative D call: TRBD1 (5 bases). The V end lost 7 bases, the J end lost 4 bases, and 16 bases lay between the germline ends. CDR3 size: 13 residues. The V gene's germline CDR1 is GTSNPN and CDR2 SVGIG (reference sequence). This CDR3 reads CAFDGAGRTEAFF. DNA of the CDR3: TGTGCCTTCGACGGGGCCGGGCGCACTGAAGCTTTCTTT.

This chain connects TRBV19 to TRBJ2-7; 10 bases agree with TRBD1. Trimming took 5 bases from V and 2 from J; bases not matched to a gene: 9. Germline values: CDR1 LNHDA, CDR2 SQIVND (reference sequence). The CDR3 extends over 16 amino acids. In DNA form, the CDR3 reads TGTGCCAGTAGTCCGCAAGGGACAGGGGTAACCTACGAGCAGTACTTC. This codes for CASSPQGTGVTYEQYF.

This clone was seen once. V and J are TRBV7-2 and TRBJ1-1; D is undetermined. The V end lost 4 bases, the J end lost 10 bases, and 22 bases lay between the germline ends. Germline assignment: CDR1 SGHTA and CDR2 FQGNSA. The CDR3 covers 15 residues. The CDR3 is CASSSMRATDWGAFF. The CDR3 DNA sequence: TGTGCCAGCAGCTCCATGCGCGCGACTGACTGGGGAGCTTTCTTT.

This chain connects TRBV5-1 to TRBJ2-7; 7 bases fit TRBD1. This CDR3 is built from 14 residues. Losses at the gene ends were 2 bases for V and 1 base for J; bases not matched to a gene: 3. Germline CDR1 SGHRS, CDR2 YFSETQ. CDR3 residues: CASSLPGQSYEQYF. CDR3 DNA sequence: TGCGCCAGCAGCTTACCGGGACAGTCCTACGAGCAGTACTTC.

The chain links TRBV20-1 to TRBJ2-1; no reliable D call. Germline CDR1 and CDR2: DFQATT and SNEGSKA (reference sequence). The CDR3 extends over 10 amino acids. V gave up 2 bases and J gave up 6 bases, with 2 bases separating them. CDR3 sequence (DNA): TGCAGTGCTAGACTCAATGAGCAGTTCTTC. Residues: CSARLNEQFF.

The chain uses TRBV7-8 and TRBJ2-2; D possibly corresponds to TRBD2 (6 bases). From germline, CDR1 is SGHVS and CDR2 FQNEAQ. Trimming took off 1 base at V and 0 bases at J, with 15 bases between the two ends. The CDR3 is made up of 18 amino acids. The DNA of the CDR3 is TGTGCCAGCAGCTTAGATAGAGGCGGGATCACGAACACCGGGGAGCTGTTTTTT. It yields the protein CASSLDRGGITNTGELFF.

V gene TRBV7-2 combines with J gene TRBJ1-2; 10 nucleotides match TRBD1. Trimming took 2 bases from V and 1 from J; bases not matched to a gene: 13. From germline, CDR1 is SGHTA and CDR2 FQGNSA. CDR3 length: 19 residues. CDR3: CASSLSGDRGGSYNYGYTF. The CDR3 bases are TGTGCCAGCAGCTTAAGCGGGGACAGGGGAGGGTCCTATAACTATGGCTACACCTTC.

This clone was seen a handful of times. The chain uses TRBV15 and TRBJ1-2; D is possibly TRBD1 (6 bases). The CDR3 totals 15 residues. In germline, CDR1 is LNHNV, CDR2 YYDKDF (reference sequence). V was cut by 1 base and J by 5 bases, with 14 bases left in between. The chain's CDR3 is CATSRGGGRGYGYTF. In DNA form, the CDR3 reads TGTGCCACCAGCAGAGGTGGGGGGCGGGGTTATGGCTACACCTTC.

The chain couples TRBV2 to TRBJ2-7; TRBD2 matches at 10 bases. Trimming took 9 bases from V and 6 from J; bases not matched to a gene: 8. Per the germline V gene, CDR1 is SNHLY and CDR2 is FYNNEI. CDR3 size: 13 residues. The CDR3 loop reads CASASGGAGEQYF. CDR3 DNA: TGTGCCAGTGCAAGCGGGGGGGCTGGCGAGCAGTACTTC.

This clone was detected only a few times. The chain is built from TRBV2 and TRBJ1-6; no reliable D call. This CDR3 has 16 amino acids. V lost 7 bases, J lost 0 bases, and 13 bases lay in between. From germline, CDR1 is SNHLY and CDR2 FYNNEI. The DNA for the CDR3 is TGTGCCAGCAAGGAGAGTTCGAGCTCCTATAATTCACCCCTCCACTTT. Amino acid sequence: CASKESSSSYNSPLHF. Complete variable domain (other parts from reference TRBV2 and TRBJ1-6): EPEVTQTPSHQVTQMGQEVILRCVPISNHLYFYWYRQILGQKVEFLVSFYNNEISEKSEIFDDQFSVERPDGSNFTLKIRSTKLEDSAMYFCASKESSSSYNSPLHFGNGTRLTVT.

V usage is TRBV19 and J usage is TRBJ2-5, with 10 positions matching TRBD1. V lost 5 bases, J lost 5 bases, and 8 bases stayed unmatched. This CDR3 spans 15 amino acids. Germline CDR1 is LNHDA and CDR2 is SQIVND (reference sequence). CDR3 coding DNA: TGTGCCAGTAGTCACCGGGACAGGGGAGGGGAGACCCAGTACTTC. This translates into CASSHRDRGGETQYF.

This chain uses TRBV30 with TRBJ2-3; D remains ambiguous. The CDR3 length is 14 residues. CDR1 and CDR2 (germline): GTSNPN, SVGIG (reference sequence). Trimming shortened V by 3 bases and J by 4 bases, and 14 bases separated the two germline ends. The CDR3 DNA reads TGTGCCTGGAGCAAAGGATTGAGCGCAGATACGCAGTATTTT. This codes for CAWSKGLSADTQYF.

The chain recombines TRBV5-6 with TRBJ1-1; unclear D gene. V was pared by 2 bases and J by 5 bases, with 10 bases between. Germline-derived CDR1 and CDR2 are SGHDT and YYEEEE. The CDR3 runs to 13 residues. The CDR3 sequence: CASSFGRPTEAFF. The DNA for the CDR3 is TGTGCCAGCAGCTTCGGAAGACCTACTGAAGCTTTCTTT.

The J gene is TRBJ2-7, the V gene TRBV10-3; D uncertain. The CDR3 has 14 residues. The V end was cut by 2 bases, the J end by 7 bases, with 15 bases between. Germline CDR1 and CDR2: ENHRY and SYGVKD. The CDR3 loop is CAISERADVGEQYF. The CDR3 DNA sequence: TGTGCCATCAGTGAGAGGGCCGACGTCGGTGAGCAGTACTTC.

V is TRBV27 and J is TRBJ1-6, with D perhaps TRBD1 (5 bases). This CDR3 contains 15 residues. With 5 bases removed from V and 7 bases from J, the gap between germline ends came to 15 bases. Per the germline V gene, CDR1 is MNHEY and CDR2 is SMNVEV (reference sequence). This CDR3 reads CASSIRGWQNSPLHF. CDR3 sequence (DNA): TGTGCCAGCAGTATTAGGGGCTGGCAGAATTCACCCCTCCACTTT.

The chain employs TRBV15 and TRBJ2-7, with 8 bases that match TRBD1. The CDR3 consists of 16 residues. The germline V gene has CDR1 LNHNV and CDR2 YYDKDF (reference sequence). With 0 bases clipped from V and 1 base from J, the junction kept 5 bases outside the gene matches. As DNA, the CDR3 is TGTGCCACCAGCAGAGACAGGGGGCGCAGTTCCTACGAGCAGTACTTC. This codes for CATSRDRGRSSYEQYF.

In nucleotides, the CDR3 is TGCGCCAGCAGTGAGGACAGGGATGAAAAACTGTTTTTT. Amino acid sequence: CASSEDRDEKLFF. V and J are TRBV10-2 and TRBJ1-4; 7 positions match TRBD1. Looked up from germline, CDR1 is WSHSY and CDR2 is SAAADI. This CDR3 contains 13 residues. Trimming took 2 bases from V and 6 from J; bases not matched to a gene: 0.

The V gene is TRBV2, the J gene TRBJ2-5, with no clear D. Trimming left V 5 bases short and J 0 bases short, with 10 bases between. This CDR3 spans 14 amino acids. The germline V gene encodes CDR1 SNHLY and CDR2 FYNNEI. The CDR3 loop reads CASSPPEDQETQYF. For the CDR3, the DNA is TGTGCCAGCAGTCCGCCAGAAGACCAAGAGACCCAGTACTTC.

The chain recombines TRBV2 with TRBJ1-1; 7 bases map to TRBD1. V was clipped by 3 bases and J by 1 base; unmatched bases: 5. CDR1 is SNHLY and CDR2 is FYNNEI in the germline V gene. The CDR3 consists of 15 residues. This chain's CDR3 is CASSEQGVGNTEAFF. CDR3 in DNA: TGTGCCAGCAGTGAGCAGGGGGTGGGGAACACTGAAGCTTTCTTT.

The rearrangement uses TRBV5-1 and TRBJ2-1; 9 bases fit TRBD1. CDR1 is SGHRS and CDR2 is YFSETQ in the germline V gene. Trimming cost V 6 bases and J 0 bases; bases outside gene matches: 1. CDR3 length: 14 amino acids. In nucleotides, the CDR3 is TGCGCCAGCACACAGGGGGCCTCCTACAATGAGCAGTTCTTC. Protein product: CASTQGASYNEQFF.

The chain has TRBV7-2 and TRBJ1-1, with unresolved D. The ends were cut back, 2 bases at V and 2 bases at J, with 6 bases in the middle. Per the germline V gene, CDR1 is SGHTA and CDR2 is FQGNSA. The CDR3 is made up of 13 amino acids. The CDR3 protein is CASSLRANTEAFF. The DNA for the CDR3 is TGTGCCAGCAGCTTACGGGCCAACACTGAAGCTTTCTTT.

The sample holds one count of this clone. The CDR3 sequence: CASSSRLPSTDTQYF. Written as DNA, the CDR3 is TGTGCCAGCAGTAGTCGACTACCTAGCACAGATACGCAGTATTTT. The rearrangement links TRBV2 to TRBJ2-3, with a possible D match to TRBD2 (5 bases). V lost 5 bases and J lost 0, with 12 bases in between. The CDR3 is 15 amino acids. Germline V gives CDR1 SNHLY, CDR2 FYNNEI.

The rearrangement uses TRBV5-1 and TRBJ2-2; possible D gene TRBD2, 5 bases. The ends were cut back, 0 bases at V and 2 bases at J, with 5 bases in the middle. CDR1 and CDR2 from the germline V gene are SGHRS and YFSETQ. This CDR3 has 14 amino acids. In DNA form, the CDR3 reads TGCGCCAGCAGCTTGGGGACTAACACCGGGGAGCTGTTTTTT. Translation gives CASSLGTNTGELFF.

The chain is built from TRBV9 and TRBJ1-1, with D maybe TRBD1 (5 bases). The CDR3 extends over 11 amino acids. The V end was cut by 0 bases, the J end by 11 bases, with 8 bases between. Germline assignment: CDR1 SGDLS and CDR2 YYNGEE. This CDR3 is CASSVGGDAFF. CDR3 in DNA: TGTGCCAGCAGCGTAGGAGGGGACGCTTTCTTT.

The CDR3 protein is CASAHGTGYPQETDTQYF. CDR3 sequence (DNA): TGTGCCAGCGCGCACGGGACAGGGTATCCCCAAGAGACAGATACGCAGTATTTT. The chain is built from TRBV27 and TRBJ2-3; 9 nucleotides match TRBD1. V shed 8 bases, J shed 3 bases, and the junction held 18 bases outside the gene matches. Germline-derived CDR1 and CDR2 are MNHEY and SMNVEV (reference sequence). The CDR3 totals 18 residues.

The chain joins TRBV30 to TRBJ1-2; no firm D call. The CDR3 length is 12 residues. Germline assignment: CDR1 GTSNPN and CDR2 SVGIG (reference sequence). V was pared by 3 bases and J by 5 bases, with 10 bases between. As DNA, the CDR3 is TGTGCCTGGAGGGATAGGTTGTATGGCTACACCTTC. This translates into CAWRDRLYGYTF.

The chain has TRBV6-5 and TRBJ2-7; 8 positions agree with TRBD1. Trimming at V came to 0 bases and at J to 4 bases, leaving 5 bases not matched to a gene. CDR3 length: 15 amino acids. Germline values: CDR1 MNHEY, CDR2 SVGAGI. The CDR3 loop is CASSYSEDRGYEQYF. For the CDR3, the DNA is TGTGCCAGCAGTTACTCGGAAGACAGGGGTTACGAGCAGTACTTC.